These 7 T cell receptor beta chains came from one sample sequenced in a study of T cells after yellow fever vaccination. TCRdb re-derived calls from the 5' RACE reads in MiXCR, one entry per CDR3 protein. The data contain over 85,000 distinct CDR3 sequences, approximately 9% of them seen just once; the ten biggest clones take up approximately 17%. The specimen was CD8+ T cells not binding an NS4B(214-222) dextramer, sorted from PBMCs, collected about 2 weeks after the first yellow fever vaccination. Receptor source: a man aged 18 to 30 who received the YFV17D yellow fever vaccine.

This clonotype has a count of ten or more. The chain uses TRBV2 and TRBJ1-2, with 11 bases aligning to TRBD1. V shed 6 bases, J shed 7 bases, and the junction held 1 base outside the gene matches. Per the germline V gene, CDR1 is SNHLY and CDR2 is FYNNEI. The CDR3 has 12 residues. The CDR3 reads CASRDRGPGYTF. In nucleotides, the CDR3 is TGTGCCAGCAGGGACAGGGGGCCTGGCTACACCTTC.

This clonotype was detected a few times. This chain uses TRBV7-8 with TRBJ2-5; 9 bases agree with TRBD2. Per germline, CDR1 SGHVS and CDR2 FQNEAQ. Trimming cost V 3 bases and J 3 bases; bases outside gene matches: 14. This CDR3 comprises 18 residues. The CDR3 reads CASSLGWKVAGEEETQYF. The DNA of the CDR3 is TGTGCCAGCAGCTTGGGGTGGAAAGTAGCGGGGGAAGAAGAGACCCAGTACTTC.

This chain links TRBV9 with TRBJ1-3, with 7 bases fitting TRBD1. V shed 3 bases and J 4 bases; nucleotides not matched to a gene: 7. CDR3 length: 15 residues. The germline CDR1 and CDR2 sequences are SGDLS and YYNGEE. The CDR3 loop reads CASSAPTGSGNTIYF. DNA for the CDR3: TGTGCCAGCAGCGCCCCGACAGGGTCAGGAAACACCATATATTTT.

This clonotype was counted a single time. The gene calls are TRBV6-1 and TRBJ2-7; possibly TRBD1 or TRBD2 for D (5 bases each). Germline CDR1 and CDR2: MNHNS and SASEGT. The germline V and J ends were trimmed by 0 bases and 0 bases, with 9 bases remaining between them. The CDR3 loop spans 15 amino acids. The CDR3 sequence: CASSEAGTLSYEQYV. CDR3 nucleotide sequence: TGTGCCAGCAGTGAAGCAGGGACGCTCTCCTACGAGCAGTACGTC.

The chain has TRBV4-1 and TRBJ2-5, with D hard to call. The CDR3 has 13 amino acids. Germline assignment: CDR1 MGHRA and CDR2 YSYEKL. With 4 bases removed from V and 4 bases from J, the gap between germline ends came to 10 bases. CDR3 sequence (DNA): TGCGCCAGCAGCCGGGAAGGGCGAGAGACCCAGTACTTC. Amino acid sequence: CASSREGRETQYF.

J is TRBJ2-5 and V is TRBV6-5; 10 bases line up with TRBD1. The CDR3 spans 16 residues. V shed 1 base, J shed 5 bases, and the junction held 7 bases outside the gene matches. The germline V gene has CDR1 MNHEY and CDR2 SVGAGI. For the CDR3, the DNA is TGTGCCAGCAGTTACTATACGACAGGGGGCACGGAGACCCAGTACTTC. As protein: CASSYYTTGGTETQYF.

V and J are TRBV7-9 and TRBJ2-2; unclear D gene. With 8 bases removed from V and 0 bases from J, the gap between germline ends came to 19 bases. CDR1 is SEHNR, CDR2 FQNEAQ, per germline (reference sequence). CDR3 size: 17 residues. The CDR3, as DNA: TGTGCCAGCGCCCTATTACGGCTTGATTCGAACACCGGGGAGCTGTTTTTT. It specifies CASALLRLDSNTGELFF.